The present entry profiles one TCR beta chain with its context. What it binds is unknown. Healthy bone marrow donors made up the cohort. The record originates from a study of cytomegalovirus exposure and HLA in healthy donors. The CDR3 consists of 19 residues. Germline CDR1 reads SGHAT; CDR2 reads FQNNGV. Unmatched junction bases numbered 23, after V lost 5 bases and J lost 4 bases. Points from the study as a whole: There were several of the most significant clusters that appeared linked to common viral pathogens in a later analysis. Later examination showed HLA-associated TCR beta chains had greater clonal expansion than equally common others.

The PCR was carried out with 60 Vbeta primers and 13 Jbeta primers. Sequencing was performed with immunoSEQ multiplex PCR; in TCRdb, only in-frame clones are kept and a portion is missing. The listing contains 200,000 to 250,000 clones. Material for sequencing was PBMCs. This TCR came from a woman aged 25 to 39 in good health and CMV-seropositive. The gene calls are TRBV11-2 and TRBJ2-7; 7 bases are shared with TRBD1. CDR3 region: CASSPRGTIPFVSYYEQYF. The DNA of the CDR3 is TGTGCCAGCAGCCCCAGGGGGACGATACCATTCGTCTCTTATTACGAGCAGTACTTC.